This section outlines one TCR beta chain sequence together with its context. This entry is derived from a study of blood T cell repertoires in COVID-19. At the level of the study: Sites in the United States, Italy and Spain provided acute and convalescent COVID-19 samples. Sources were T cells, B-cell-depleted T cells, or PBMCs; the material itself was cDNA or gDNA.

The CDR3 extends over 13 amino acids. V was pared by 4 bases and J by 3 bases, with 10 bases between. Germline CDR1 reads SNHLY; CDR2 reads FYNNEI. As originally analysed: Reference gene primer amplification gave nucleated cell count estimates. Clones were read by immunoSEQ multiplex PCR, and TCRdb kept only the in-frame ones, dropping some. V, J and clone size were drawn from that table, and D and trimming were deduced from the DNA. The sample consists of tens of thousands of clones, 90% of them appearing once. Material for sequencing was peripheral blood. The gene calls are TRBV2 and TRBJ2-7; no clear D. The TCR originated in a man aged 65 to 85 with active or convalescent COVID-19. The CDR3: CASSASQFYEQYF. Here the CDR3 DNA reads TGTGCCAGCAGTGCTAGTCAGTTCTACGAGCAGTACTTC.